This T cell receptor (beta chain) appears in the sequencing data of a study of blood T cell repertoires in COVID-19. Adults between roughly 18 and 90 years of age took part from 20 to 25 US areas. Cohort placement rested on clinical history that participants reported themselves. Original analysis: Using reference gene primer amplification, nucleated cell counts were estimated. Method: immunoSEQ multiplex PCR; TCRdb's copy keeps in-frame clones and lacks some. Clonal size and the V and J genes are those of that table, whereas D and trimming came from the DNA. The sample has about 210,000 clones, approximately 90% seen once. This CDR3 has 16 amino acids. V lost 4 bases and J 0 bases, leaving 13 bases between the germline ends. Germline lookup yields CDR1 MGHRA and CDR2 YSYEKL.

The receptor's source is a man aged 18 to 35 with acute COVID-19. Sequenced input: PBMCs or T cells enriched from blood (not recorded which). The rearrangement joins TRBV4-1 to TRBJ2-1; D is perhaps TRBD2 (6 bases). DNA for the CDR3: TGCGCCAGCAGCCGCGGACTATTGAGCTCCTACAATGAGCAGTTCTTC. Protein: CASSRGLLSSYNEQFF.